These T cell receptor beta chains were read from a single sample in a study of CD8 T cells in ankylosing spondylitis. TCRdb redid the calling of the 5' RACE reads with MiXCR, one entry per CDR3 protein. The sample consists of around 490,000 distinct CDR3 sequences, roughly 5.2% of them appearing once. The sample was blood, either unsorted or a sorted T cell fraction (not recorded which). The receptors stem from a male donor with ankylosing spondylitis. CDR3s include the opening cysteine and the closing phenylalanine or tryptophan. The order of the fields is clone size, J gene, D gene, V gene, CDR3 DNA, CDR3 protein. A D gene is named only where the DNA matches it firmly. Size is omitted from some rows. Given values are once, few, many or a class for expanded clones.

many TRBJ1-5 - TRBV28 TGTGCCAGCAGTTTCAGGGTAGTTGGCAATCAGCCCCAGCATTTT CASSFRVVGNQPQHF
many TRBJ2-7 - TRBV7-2 TGTGCCAGCAGCTTAGTCGGTAGGGAGGCCTACGAGCAGTACTTC CASSLVGREAYEQYF
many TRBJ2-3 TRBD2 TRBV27 TGTGCCAGCAGGACTAGCCGTAGCACAGATACGCAGTATTTT CASRTSRSTDTQYF
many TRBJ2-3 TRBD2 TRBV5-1 TGCGCCAGCAGCTTGATGCTAGCGGGGTCTTCCGCTACGCAGTATTTT CASSLMLAGSSATQYF
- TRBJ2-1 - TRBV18 TGTGCCAGCTCACCACCGGCGGGTGCCTACAATGAGCAGTTCTTC CASSPPAGAYNEQFF
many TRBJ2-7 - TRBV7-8 TGTGCCAGCAGCTTTTCCGGGACACCCTACGAGCAGTACTTC CASSFSGTPYEQYF
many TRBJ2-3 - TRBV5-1 TGCGCCAGCAGCTTTACGGGGGTCTCCACAGATACGCAGTATTTT CASSFTGVSTDTQYF
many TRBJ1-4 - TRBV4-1 TGCGCCAGCAGCCAAGATCGGTTCGGGCCAGTCACTAATGAAAAACTGTTTTTT CASSQDRFGPVTNEKLFF
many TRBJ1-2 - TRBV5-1 TGCGCCAGCAGCTTGGCCGAGGGGAACTATGGCTACACCTTC CASSLAEGNYGYTF
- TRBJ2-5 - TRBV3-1 TGTGCCAGCAGCTCGCGACAGTTGGAGACCCAGTACTTC CASSSRQLETQYF
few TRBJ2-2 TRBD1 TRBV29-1 TGCAGCGTGGACAGGTACACCGGGGAGCTGTTTTTT CSVDRYTGELFF
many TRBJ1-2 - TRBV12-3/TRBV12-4 TGTGCCAGCAGTTTCCCGGGTGGCTACACCTTC CASSFPGGYTF
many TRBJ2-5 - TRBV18 TGTGCCAGCTCCCAGGGACACCAAGAGACCCAGTACTTC CASSQGHQETQYF
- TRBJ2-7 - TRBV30 TGTGCCTGGAGTGCCCTCCGCAGCCTCACCACTCTCGAGCAGTACTTC CAWSALRSLTTLEQYF
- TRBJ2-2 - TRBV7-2 TGTGCCAGCAGCTCTGGATGGGGTTCTAAGACCGGGGAGCTGTTTTTT CASSSGWGSKTGELFF
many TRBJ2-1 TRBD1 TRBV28 TGTGCCAGCAGCCCCAACAGGGGGTCCTACAATGAGCAGTTCTTC CASSPNRGSYNEQFF
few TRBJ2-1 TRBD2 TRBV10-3 TGTGCCATCAGTGAGTCGAGGTTCCGGGGCCTGGCTGCGGGGGGACCAAATGAGCAGTTCTTC CAISESRFRGLAAGGPNEQFF
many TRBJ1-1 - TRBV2 TGTGCCAGCAGTGATTGGCAAGCCGGAAGGACTTTCTTT CASSDWQAGRTFF
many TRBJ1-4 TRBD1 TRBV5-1 TGCGCCAGCAGCGGGGACAGTGCGGATGAAAAACTGTTTTTT CASSGDSADEKLFF
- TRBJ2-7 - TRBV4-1 TGCGCCAGCAGCCAGAAGATATATGGGGCGGGTGAGCAGTACTTC CASSQKIYGAGEQYF
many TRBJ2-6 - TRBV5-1 TGCGCCAGCAGCTTGGATCCCTCTGGGGCCAACGTCCTGACTTTC CASSLDPSGANVLTF
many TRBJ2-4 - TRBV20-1 TGCAGTGCTTACTGGGGGGCCAAAAACATTCAGTACTTC CSAYWGAKNIQYF
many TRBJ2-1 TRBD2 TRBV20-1 TGCAGTGCTAGAGATCGGGCTAGCGGGAGACCCTACAATGAGCAGTTCTTC CSARDRASGRPYNEQFF
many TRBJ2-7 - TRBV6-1 TGTGCCAGCAAGGGGGCAGGGGGGCCCTACGAGCAGTACTTC CASKGAGGPYEQYF
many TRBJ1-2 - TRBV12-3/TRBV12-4 TGTGCCAGCAGCCCGGGACGGAACTATGGCTACACCTTC CASSPGRNYGYTF
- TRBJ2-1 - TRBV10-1 TGCGCCAGCAGTGCGATACAGGGTTCCTACAATGAGCAGTTCTTC CASSAIQGSYNEQFF
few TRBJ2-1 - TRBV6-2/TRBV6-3 TGTGCCAGCAGTTACGACTGGACCTCCTACAATGAGCAGTTCTTC CASSYDWTSYNEQFF
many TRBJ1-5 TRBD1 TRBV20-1 TGCAGTGCTAGGAGGGACAGGGGAAATCAGCCCCAGCATTTT CSARRDRGNQPQHF
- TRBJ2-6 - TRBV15 TGTGCCACCAGCAGCGAGAGAGGTCATCCCTCTGGGGCCAACGTCCTGACTTTC CATSSERGHPSGANVLTF
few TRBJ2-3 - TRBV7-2 TGTGCCAGCAGCTTAGTGGGGGTTGGCACAGATACGCAGTATTTT CASSLVGVGTDTQYF
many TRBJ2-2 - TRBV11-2 TGTGCCAGCAGCCGAAGGAGAATCCGGAACGGGGAGCTGTTTTTT CASSRRRIRNGELFF
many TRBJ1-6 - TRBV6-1 TGTGCAGTTGGGAGGCGACAGCAAAATTCACCCCTCCACTTT CAVGRRQQNSPLHF
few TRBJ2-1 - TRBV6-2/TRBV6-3 TGTGCCAGCAGTTACCATTACATCAAGAGCTCCTACAATGAGCAGTTCTTC CASSYHYIKSSYNEQFF
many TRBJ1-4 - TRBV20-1 TGCAGTGCGCCAGGACAGCTGTCTAATGAAAAACTGTTTTTT CSAPGQLSNEKLFF
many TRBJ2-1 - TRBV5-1 TGCGCCAGCAGTACGGGAGCCCTCTACAATGAGCAGTTCTTC CASSTGALYNEQFF
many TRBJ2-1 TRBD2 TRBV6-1 TGTGCCAGCAGTGTGAGGCTAGCGGGCTACAATGAGCAGTTCTTC CASSVRLAGYNEQFF
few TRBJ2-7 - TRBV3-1 TGTGCCAGCAGCCAGCTATTTACAGGGCCCTACGAGCAGTACTTC CASSQLFTGPYEQYF
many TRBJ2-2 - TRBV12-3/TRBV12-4 TGTGCCAGCAGCCCCGTCGGCAGCCCCACCGGGGAGCTGTTTTTT CASSPVGSPTGELFF
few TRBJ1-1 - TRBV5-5 TGTGCCAGCAGCTTGACTAGGGTTAGGACTGAAGCTTTCTTT CASSLTRVRTEAFF
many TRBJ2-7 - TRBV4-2 TGTGCCAGCAGCCAAGTCTCAGGCCGCTCCTACGAGCAGTACTTC CASSQVSGRSYEQYF
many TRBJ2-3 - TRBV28 TGTGCCAGCAGTTCAATTAACTATAGGGACTCCATGGGGCCAGATACGCAGTATTTT CASSSINYRDSMGPDTQYF
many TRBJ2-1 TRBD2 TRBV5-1 TGCGCCAGCACCGGACTAGCGGGGGGGCCTGGGAATGAGCAGTTCTTC CASTGLAGGPGNEQFF
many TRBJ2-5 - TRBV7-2 TGTGCCAGCAGCTTTGCGTACCAAGAGACCCAGTACTTC CASSFAYQETQYF
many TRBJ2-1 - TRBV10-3 TGTGCCATCAGTGAGTCGAGGGGTGGCGGGACCGGCTCCTACAATGAGCAGTTCTTC CAISESRGGGTGSYNEQFF
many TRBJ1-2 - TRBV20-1 TGCAGTGCTAGGGTCCCCCCTAACTATGGCTACACCTTC CSARVPPNYGYTF
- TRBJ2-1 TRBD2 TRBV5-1 TGCGCCAGCAGCCCGGCAGCGGGAGACTCCTACAATGAGCAGTTCTTC CASSPAAGDSYNEQFF
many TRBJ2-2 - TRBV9 TGTGCCAGCAGCGTAGGTCCCCCCAGGGAGCTGTTTTTT CASSVGPPRELFF
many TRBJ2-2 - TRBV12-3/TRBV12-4 TGTGCCAGCAGTTGGGCCGGGGAGCTGTTTTTT CASSWAGELFF
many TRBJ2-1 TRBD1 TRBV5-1 TGCGCCAGCATCCCCTTGACAGGGAGCTCCTACAATGAGCAGTTCTTC CASIPLTGSSYNEQFF
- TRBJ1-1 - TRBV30 TGTGCCGGGAGGGGGGTCACTGAAGCTTTCTTT CAGRGVTEAFF
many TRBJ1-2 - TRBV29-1 TGCAGCGTTGAAGACATAACAGGGTCCCACTATGGCTACACCTTC CSVEDITGSHYGYTF
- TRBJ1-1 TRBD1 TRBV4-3 TGCGCCAGCAGCCAAGATGGGCGACCTGGGACAGGGAACACTGAAGCTTTCTTT CASSQDGRPGTGNTEAFF
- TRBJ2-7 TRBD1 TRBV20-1 TGCAGTGCCCGCCGGGACAGGTTTTCCACCTACGAGCAGTACTTC CSARRDRFSTYEQYF
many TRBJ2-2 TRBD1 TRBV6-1 TGTGCCAGCCACAGGGGTGTATCCGGGGAGCTGTTTTTT CASHRGVSGELFF
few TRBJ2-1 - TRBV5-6 TGTGCCAGCAGCTTGGGGTGGGCGGGGCTGAATGAGCAGTTCTTC CASSLGWAGLNEQFF
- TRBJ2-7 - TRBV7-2 TGTGCCAGCAGCCCAACCCGACAGAACGAGCAGTACTTC CASSPTRQNEQYF
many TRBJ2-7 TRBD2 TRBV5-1 TGCGCCAGCAGCTCCGGGGGGGTTGGCTACGAGCAGTACTTC CASSSGGVGYEQYF